Listed below are T cell receptor beta chains from one sample, sequenced in a study of spatial heterogeneity in lung cancer. TCRdb used MiXCR to reprocess the 5' RACE reads, holding one entry per CDR3 protein. The sample shows about 92,000 distinct CDR3 sequences, approximately 12% of them seen only once. This specimen was PBMCs, taken at surgery. These receptors originate from a male donor with early-stage non-small cell lung cancer. Both conserved end residues are part of each CDR3. D genes are given only for firm matches. The size of a clone is reported for some rows only, either as once, few or many, or as a class for expanded clones.

d_call: TRBD2
clone_size: NA
j_call: TRBJ2-3
v_call: TRBV7-9
cdr3_nt: TGTGCCAGCAGCGGGGGACTTAGCGGGATGACCACAGATACGCAGTATTTT
cdr3_aa: CASSGGLSGMTTDTQYF

d_call: NA
clone_size: few
j_call: TRBJ1-1
v_call: TRBV28
cdr3_nt: TGTGCCAGCAGTTTACTAAACAGGGCGGCTTTCTTT
cdr3_aa: CASSLLNRAAFF

d_call: NA
clone_size: NA
j_call: TRBJ2-3
v_call: TRBV7-9
cdr3_nt: TGTGCCAGCAGCTTAGGCGGCAGGGCCTCAGATACGCAGTATTTT
cdr3_aa: CASSLGGRASDTQYF

d_call: NA
clone_size: many
j_call: TRBJ2-7
v_call: TRBV7-9
cdr3_nt: TGTGCCAGCAGCTTAGAATTTTCCCCGCGTCCCTACGAGCAGTACTTC
cdr3_aa: CASSLEFSPRPYEQYF

d_call: TRBD1
clone_size: NA
j_call: TRBJ2-7
v_call: TRBV20-1
cdr3_nt: TGCAGTGCTGGGACAGGGTATACCCACGAGCAGTACTTC
cdr3_aa: CSAGTGYTHEQYF

d_call: NA
clone_size: NA
j_call: TRBJ2-1
v_call: TRBV18
cdr3_nt: TGTGCCAGCTCACCATACGAGACTCCTTCCTACAATGAGCAGTTCTTC
cdr3_aa: CASSPYETPSYNEQFF

d_call: TRBD1
clone_size: few
j_call: TRBJ2-2
v_call: TRBV29-1
cdr3_nt: TGCAGCGTTGAACAATCCGGGACAGGGACCGGGGAGCTGTTTTTT
cdr3_aa: CSVEQSGTGTGELFF

d_call: NA
clone_size: few
j_call: TRBJ2-1
v_call: TRBV4-2
cdr3_nt: TGTGCCAGCAGCCAGGGACCAGCCGCTGAGCAGTTCTTC
cdr3_aa: CASSQGPAAEQFF

d_call: TRBD1
clone_size: NA
j_call: TRBJ1-1
v_call: TRBV18
cdr3_nt: TGTGCCAGCTCACCAAACGGACAGGCAAACACTGAAGCTTTCTTT
cdr3_aa: CASSPNGQANTEAFF

d_call: NA
clone_size: many
j_call: TRBJ2-1
v_call: TRBV27
cdr3_nt: TGTGCCAGCAGCTCCGAAGGACTGGATACCTACAATGAGCAGTTCTTC
cdr3_aa: CASSSEGLDTYNEQFF

d_call: NA
clone_size: few
j_call: TRBJ1-1
v_call: TRBV6-6
cdr3_nt: TGTGCCAGCAGTTATAGGGGGAGAGAAGCTTTCTTT
cdr3_aa: CASSYRGREAFF

d_call: NA
clone_size: many
j_call: TRBJ2-5
v_call: TRBV12-3/TRBV12-4
cdr3_nt: TGTGCCAGCGGCTCCTCGGGAGTTCCTCAAGAGACCCAGTACTTC
cdr3_aa: CASGSSGVPQETQYF

d_call: NA
clone_size: NA
j_call: TRBJ2-4
v_call: TRBV20-1
cdr3_nt: TGCAGTGGCACGACTTCCGGAAAAAACATTCAGTACTTC
cdr3_aa: CSGTTSGKNIQYF

d_call: TRBD1
clone_size: few
j_call: TRBJ2-7
v_call: TRBV7-3
cdr3_nt: TGTGCCAGCAGCCCGTCCGGGACAGTCTACGAGCAGTACTTC
cdr3_aa: CASSPSGTVYEQYF

d_call: NA
clone_size: many
j_call: TRBJ2-6
v_call: TRBV7-2
cdr3_nt: TGTGCCAGCAGCTTATCTGTCAGCTCTGGGGCCAACGTCCTGACTTTC
cdr3_aa: CASSLSVSSGANVLTF

d_call: NA
clone_size: NA
j_call: TRBJ2-5
v_call: TRBV20-1
cdr3_nt: TGCAGTGCTGTTGACCGGGAGCCGGAGACCCAGTACTTC
cdr3_aa: CSAVDREPETQYF

d_call: NA
clone_size: few
j_call: TRBJ2-5
v_call: TRBV7-8
cdr3_nt: TGTGCCAGCAGCTTAGCGGGTAGCGGAGAAGAGACCCAGTACTTC
cdr3_aa: CASSLAGSGEETQYF

d_call: NA
clone_size: NA
j_call: TRBJ1-1
v_call: TRBV6-1
cdr3_nt: TGTGCCAGCACCCAAACCAGTGAAGCTAACACTGAAGCTTTCTTT
cdr3_aa: CASTQTSEANTEAFF

d_call: TRBD2
clone_size: medium-sized
j_call: TRBJ2-2
v_call: TRBV7-2
cdr3_nt: TGTGCCAGCAGCCTTAGGAGGACGCGGGAGTCCCTCGGGGAGCTGTTTTTT
cdr3_aa: CASSLRRTRESLGELFF

d_call: NA
clone_size: NA
j_call: TRBJ2-2
v_call: TRBV7-9
cdr3_nt: TGTGCCAGCAGCTCTTTGGGGCTCGCGACAGGCCCTACGAACACCGGGGAGCTGTTTTTT
cdr3_aa: CASSSLGLATGPTNTGELFF

d_call: TRBD1
clone_size: few
j_call: TRBJ2-3
v_call: TRBV5-1
cdr3_nt: TGCGCCAGCAGTTCACGACAGGGGGCGTTGACAGATACGCAGTATTTT
cdr3_aa: CASSSRQGALTDTQYF

d_call: TRBD1
clone_size: few
j_call: TRBJ2-1
v_call: TRBV7-2
cdr3_nt: TGTGCCAGCAGCGTCGCCGGGACAGGGGGCAATGAGCAGTTCTTC
cdr3_aa: CASSVAGTGGNEQFF

d_call: NA
clone_size: many
j_call: TRBJ2-7
v_call: TRBV7-6
cdr3_nt: TGTGCCAGCAGCTTAGCTGACGACAGTTCCTACGAGCAGTACTTC
cdr3_aa: CASSLADDSSYEQYF

d_call: NA
clone_size: NA
j_call: TRBJ1-4
v_call: TRBV19
cdr3_nt: TGTGCCAGTATGAACAGGCGAAATAATGAAAAACTGTTTTTT
cdr3_aa: CASMNRRNNEKLFF

d_call: TRBD2
clone_size: few
j_call: TRBJ2-2
v_call: TRBV24-1
cdr3_nt: TGTGCCACCGGGGATAGCGGGGGGACGAACACCGGGGAGCTGTTTTTT
cdr3_aa: CATGDSGGTNTGELFF

d_call: NA
clone_size: many
j_call: TRBJ2-7
v_call: TRBV5-1
cdr3_nt: TGCGCCAGCAGCTCCGGGACGGCGAGCTCCTACGAGCAGTACTTC
cdr3_aa: CASSSGTASSYEQYF

d_call: TRBD1
clone_size: few
j_call: TRBJ1-5
v_call: TRBV12-3/TRBV12-4
cdr3_nt: TGTGCCAGCAGTCGACAGGGGGCCAATCAGCCCCAGCATTTT
cdr3_aa: CASSRQGANQPQHF

d_call: TRBD2
clone_size: NA
j_call: TRBJ2-7
v_call: TRBV10-3
cdr3_nt: TGTGCCATCACCGGAACTAGCGGATACGAGCAGTACTTC
cdr3_aa: CAITGTSGYEQYF

d_call: NA
clone_size: few
j_call: TRBJ1-5
v_call: TRBV18
cdr3_nt: TGTGCCAGCTACGCGGGTTACAATCAGCCCCAGCATTTT
cdr3_aa: CASYAGYNQPQHF